Below, 3 T cell receptor beta chains from the same sample are listed, as sequenced in a study of Graves' ophthalmopathy and Graves' hyperthyroidism. RNA served as the template for amplifying TCR beta CDR3 regions. First-round RT-PCR relied on HTBI primers, and a second-round multiplex PCR came next. TCRdb reprocessed the multiplex PCR reads via MiXCR and lists one record per CDR3 protein. Of about 150,000 distinct CDR3 sequences in the sample, roughly two fifths were seen once. The sequenced sample consisted of peripheral blood. Source of these receptors: a woman aged 40-49 years with Graves' ophthalmopathy.

Many counts were recorded for this clonotype. The rearrangement uses TRBV20-1 and TRBJ2-3, with TRBD1 matching over 10 bases. V trimming: 3 bases; J trimming: 2 bases; junction bases outside the gene matches: 2. The CDR3 loop spans 14 amino acids. Germline assignment: CDR1 DFQATT and CDR2 SNEGSKA (reference sequence). CDR3 residues: CSARRQGATDTQYF. DNA for the CDR3: TGCAGTGCTAGGAGACAGGGGGCCACAGATACGCAGTATTTT.

This clonotype was detected many times. The rearrangement uses TRBV19 and TRBJ1-1; D ambiguous. The V end was cut by 5 bases, the J end by 5 bases, with 12 bases between. The V gene's germline CDR1 is LNHDA and CDR2 SQIVND (reference sequence). There are 13 residues in the CDR3. The CDR3 here is CASSHSDFTEAFF. The CDR3 DNA follows: TGTGCCAGTAGTCACTCTGACTTTACTGAAGCTTTCTTT. Filled out from reference TRBV19 and TRBJ1-1, the complete variable domain reads DGGITQSPKYLFRKEGQNVTLSCEQNLNHDAMYWYRQDPGQGLRLIYYSQIVNDFQKGDIAEGYSVSREKKESFPLTVTSAQKNPTAFYLCASSHSDFTEAFFGQGTRLTVV.

V usage is TRBV30 and J usage is TRBJ2-7; TRBD2 is a possible D gene (5 bases). Germline V lookup: CDR1 GTSNPN, CDR2 SVGIG (reference sequence). V was pared by 2 bases and J by 3 bases, with 8 bases between. The CDR3 has 12 amino acids. The CDR3: CAWSTGNYEQYF. The CDR3 coding sequence is TGTGCCTGGAGTACGGGGAACTACGAGCAGTACTTC.